The TCR beta chain under discussion was sequenced for a study of neoadjuvant nivolumab and ipilimumab in lung cancer. Profiling relied on immunoSEQ multiplex PCR, and the TCRdb table lists in-frame clones only, not all of them. This table holds tens of thousands of clones, 80% to 90% found once. V was pared by 2 bases and J by 3 bases, with 7 bases of the junction left unmatched. The CDR3 consists of 15 residues. Germline V lookup: CDR1 PRHDT, CDR2 FYEKMQ (reference sequence). This clonotype originated in an adult with non-small cell lung cancer. Some clones in this sample may be carry-over from other donors' samples. Source: blood, taken before neoadjuvant nivolumab, alone or with ipilimumab. This chain joins TRBV13 and TRBJ2-7; 7 bases agree with TRBD1. For the CDR3, the DNA is TGTGCCAGCAGCTTACGACAGGGATCCCTCTACGAGCAGTACTTC. Amino acid sequence: CASSLRQGSLYEQYF.